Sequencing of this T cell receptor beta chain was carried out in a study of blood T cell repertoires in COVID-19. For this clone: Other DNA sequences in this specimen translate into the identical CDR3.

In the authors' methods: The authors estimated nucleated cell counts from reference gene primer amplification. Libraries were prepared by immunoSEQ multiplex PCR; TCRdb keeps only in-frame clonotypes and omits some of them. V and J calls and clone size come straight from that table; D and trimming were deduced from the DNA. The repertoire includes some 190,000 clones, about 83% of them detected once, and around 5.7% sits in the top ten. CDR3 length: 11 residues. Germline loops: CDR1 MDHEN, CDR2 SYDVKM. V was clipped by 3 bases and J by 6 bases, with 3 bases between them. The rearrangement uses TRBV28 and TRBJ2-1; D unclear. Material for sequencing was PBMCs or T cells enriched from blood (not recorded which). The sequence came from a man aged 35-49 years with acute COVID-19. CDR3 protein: CASSLRNEQFF. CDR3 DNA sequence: TGTGCCAGCAGTTTGCGCAATGAGCAGTTCTTC. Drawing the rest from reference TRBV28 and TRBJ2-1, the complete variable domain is DVKVTQSSRYLVKRTGEKVFLECVQDMDHENMFWYRQDPGLGLRLIYFSYDVKMKEKGDIPEGYSVSREKKERFSLILESASTNQTSMYLCASSLRNEQFFGPGTRLTVL.